The 17 T cell receptor beta chains reported below all come from one sample, sequenced in a study of blood T cell repertoires in COVID-19 (dated by TCRdb to 2018 to 2020). Libraries were made using the immunoSEQ multiplex PCR assay. As stored in TCRdb, this immuneACCESS dataset retains in-frame rearrangements with V and J assigned. A fraction of the clones does not appear; measured against another copy, unresolved V genes explain less than half of the discrepancy, and the remainder lacks a known reason. This sample is represented by around 190,000 clones; about 88% of them were singletons. 15% to 20% of the sample comes from the top ten. Sequencing used peripheral blood. The receptor source for this set is a man aged 45-65 years with COVID-19, enrolled during active disease.

The gene calls are TRBV20-1 and TRBJ1-2; 8 bases map to TRBD1. With 3 bases clipped from V and 2 bases from J, the junction kept 11 bases outside the gene matches. The CDR3 length is 16 residues. Per germline, CDR1 DFQATT and CDR2 SNEGSKA (reference sequence). CDR3 residues: CSASNLGQEINYGYTF. The DNA for the CDR3 is TGCAGTGCTAGTAATTTGGGACAGGAGATAAACTATGGCTACACCTTC.

Many counts were recorded for this clone. This chain links TRBV9 with TRBJ2-7; no firm D call. Germline V gene sequence: CDR1 SGDLS, CDR2 YYNGEE. V was trimmed by 0 bases and J by 1 base, leaving 8 bases between them. The CDR3 sequence is 14 residues long. Here the CDR3 reads CASSVGSGSYEQYF. DNA for the CDR3: TGTGCCAGCAGCGTAGGGTCAGGATCCTACGAGCAGTACTTC.

The chain couples TRBV20-1 to TRBJ2-1; 10 nucleotides match TRBD2. CDR1 is DFQATT and CDR2 is SNEGSKA in the germline V gene (reference sequence). The CDR3 sequence is 15 residues long. V trimming: 3 bases; J trimming: 4 bases; junction bases outside the gene matches: 6. The CDR3 DNA sequence: TGCAGTGCTAGTATAGCGGGAGGACTTTACAATGAGCAGTTCTTC. It yields the protein CSASIAGGLYNEQFF.

The chain couples TRBV6-5 to TRBJ2-5, with a weak D call TRBD1 (6 bases). Trimming cost V 6 bases and J 1 base, with 12 bases left between them. The CDR3 is 14 amino acids. The germline CDR1 and CDR2 sequences are MNHEY and SVGAGI. The CDR3 coding sequence is TGTGCCAGCAGCTACACAGGGACCCAAGAGACCCAGTACTTC. It specifies CASSYTGTQETQYF.

The rearrangement joins TRBV21-1 to TRBJ2-1; TRBD2 reflects the table's D call only, with no check against the DNA. TRBV21-1 is a known pseudogene. The CDR3 consists of 15 residues. CDR3 residues: CASQTGGDSYNEQFF. CDR3 nucleotide sequence: TGTGCCAGCCAAACCGGAGGGGACTCCTACAATGAGCAGTTCTTC.

The CDR3 region is CATSDRSGANVLTF. DNA for the CDR3: TGTGCCACCAGTGATCGCTCTGGGGCCAACGTCCTGACTTTC. The V and J genes are TRBV24-1 and TRBJ2-6; D unclear. Trimming removed 3 bases at V and 0 bases at J, with 2 bases between. Germline V gene sequence: CDR1 KGHDR, CDR2 SFDVKD. The CDR3 totals 14 residues.

The V call is TRBV27, the J call TRBJ2-3, with TRBD2 matching over 9 bases. CDR1 and CDR2 (germline): MNHEY, SMNVEV (reference sequence). This CDR3 is 17 amino acids long. The V segment lost 1 base and the J segment 2 bases; nucleotides outside the gene matches: 7. Here the CDR3 DNA reads TGTGCCAGCAGTTTATATGGTAGCGGGGGCTACACAGATACGCAGTATTTT. It encodes CASSLYGSGGYTDTQYF.

The CDR3 sequence is CATSGGGPQETQYF. The CDR3 DNA is TGTGCCACCAGTGGCGGAGGGCCGCAAGAGACCCAGTACTTC. This chain joins TRBV24-1 and TRBJ2-5; a weak D match, TRBD2 (6 bases). Germline lookup yields CDR1 KGHDR and CDR2 SFDVKD. V was clipped by 5 bases and J by 2 bases, with 11 bases between them. The CDR3 spans 14 residues.

This clone showed up just a few times. The genes are TRBV27 and TRBJ1-5; tentative D call: TRBD1 (6 bases). Trimming took off 3 bases at V and 6 bases at J, with 12 bases between the two ends. In germline, CDR1 is MNHEY, CDR2 SMNVEV (reference sequence). The CDR3 has 14 residues. CDR3 loop: CASSFGGGSQPQHF. CDR3 DNA: TGTGCCAGCAGTTTCGGGGGGGGCTCTCAGCCCCAGCATTTT.

The chain links TRBV28 to TRBJ1-3; D gene unclear. The germline V and J ends were trimmed by 6 bases and 8 bases, with 14 bases remaining between them. The CDR3 is 13 amino acids. The germline gives CDR1 MDHEN, CDR2 SYDVKM. CDR3 sequence: CASSPRPVYTIYF. CDR3 coding DNA: TGTGCCAGCAGCCCCCGTCCGGTTTACACCATATATTTT.

This sequence joins TRBV7-2 and TRBJ1-2; D possibly corresponds to TRBD1 (5 bases). The length of the CDR3 is 12 residues. Per germline, CDR1 SGHTA and CDR2 FQGNSA. V shed 2 bases and J shed 8 bases, with 9 bases lying between them. The CDR3 loop is CASSLQGKGYTF. DNA for the CDR3: TGTGCCAGCAGCTTACAGGGCAAGGGCTACACCTTC.

The chain joins TRBV9 to TRBJ2-2; 10 bases are a match to TRBD2. Looked up from germline, CDR1 is SGDLS and CDR2 is YYNGEE. This CDR3 contains 15 residues. With V trimmed by 6 bases and J by 4 bases, 6 bases remained unmatched. The CDR3: CASTQREGGTGELFF. The CDR3 DNA reads as TGTGCCAGCACCCAGCGGGAGGGCGGCACCGGGGAGCTGTTTTTT.

V and J are TRBV7-9 and TRBJ2-5, with 10 positions matching TRBD2. Per germline, CDR1 SEHNR and CDR2 FQNEAQ (reference sequence). The CDR3 sequence is 16 residues long. V shed 5 bases and J 5 bases; nucleotides not matched to a gene: 11. CDR3 nucleotide sequence: TGTGCCAGCAGCCGTTCCCGGACTAGCGGCATTGAGACCCAGTACTTC. It yields the protein CASSRSRTSGIETQYF.

The chain employs TRBV19 and TRBJ2-2, with 7 bases fitting TRBD1. Germline V lookup: CDR1 LNHDA, CDR2 SQIVND (reference sequence). Trimming cost V 6 bases and J 1 base; bases outside gene matches: 8. The CDR3 length is 16 residues. CDR3 region: CASSRLGGGNTGELFF. The CDR3 coding sequence is TGTGCCAGTAGCAGGTTAGGGGGCGGGAACACCGGGGAGCTGTTTTTT.

The chain joins TRBV10-2 to TRBJ2-7, with 9 bases aligning to TRBD2. V trimming: 0 bases; J trimming: 7 bases; junction bases outside the gene matches: 7. CDR1 is WSHSY and CDR2 is SAAADI in the germline V gene. The CDR3 contains 15 residues. This CDR3 is CASSESEAGGREQYF. CDR3 sequence (DNA): TGCGCCAGCAGTGAGTCGGAAGCGGGAGGTCGGGAGCAGTACTTC.

Note on this clone: The same CDR3 can be traced to other DNA sequences in this sample. This chain uses TRBV29-1 with TRBJ1-1; tentatively, D is TRBD1 (6 bases). CDR3 length: 12 amino acids. Trimming cost V 7 bases and J 1 base, with 10 bases left between them. CDR1 is SQVTM, CDR2 ANQGSEA, per germline. CDR3 sequence reads: CSAGVGNTEAFF. CDR3 nucleotide sequence: TGCAGCGCAGGGGTTGGGAACACTGAAGCTTTCTTT.

The chain uses TRBV6-2 or TRBV6-3 and TRBJ2-7; the D is unclear. Deletions cut 1 base from V and 5 bases from J, with 3 bases between. Germline V gives CDR1 MNHEY, CDR2 SVGEGT. The CDR3 is 11 residues long. DNA for the CDR3: TGTGCCAGCAGTTACTTAAACGAGCAGTACTTC. Translated: CASSYLNEQYF.